This T cell receptor beta chain was sequenced in a study of blood T cell repertoires in COVID-19. Study summary: Samples of COVID-19 (acute and convalescent) were obtained from the United States, Italy and Spain.

The V gene end was trimmed by 0 bases and the J gene end by 2 bases; junction bases not matched to a gene: 5. Per the germline V gene, CDR1 is LGHNA and CDR2 is YNFKEQ. The CDR3 consists of 17 residues. Methods used by the authors: It was from reference gene primer amplification that nucleated cell counts were estimated. The method was immunoSEQ multiplex PCR; TCRdb's version includes in-frame clones alone and lacks a portion of them. V, J and clone size are those of that table, while D and trimming were read from the DNA. Among roughly 150,000 clones listed, around 90% were seen once. This sequence was found in a human donor in a cohort sampled during active COVID-19. The chain has TRBV4-2 and TRBJ2-7; the match to TRBD2 covers 12 bases. Sequencing was done on a sample of peripheral blood. The CDR3 sequence is CASSQESLAGGPYEQYF. The CDR3 DNA reads TGTGCCAGCAGCCAAGAGTCGCTAGCGGGAGGGCCCTACGAGCAGTACTTC.